The T cell receptor (beta chain) under discussion was sequenced for a study of identical twins. The germline CDR1 and CDR2 sequences are SGHRS and YFSETQ. V was pared by 4 bases and J by 6 bases, with 8 bases between. CDR3 length: 12 amino acids. There are many counts of this clonotype. One entry per CDR3 protein results from TCRdb running MiXCR on the 5' RACE reads. The sample holds some 660,000 distinct CDR3 sequences; 8.5% to 9% are singletons and the top ten take 0.85% to 1%. This sample was shared with a second study, whose subject was yellow fever vaccine responses in identical twins.

The sequence came from a woman aged 18-35 years in good health. The J gene is TRBJ2-1, the V gene TRBV5-1; the D call may be TRBD1 or TRBD2 (5 bases each). Sequenced material: PBMCs. The CDR3 region is CASSGGPNEQFF. CDR3 DNA sequence: TGCGCCAGCAGCGGGGGTCCCAATGAGCAGTTCTTC.